This T cell receptor (beta chain) was recorded in a study of T cell clusters in autoimmune cytopenias. Findings and limits, study-wide: The cluster-lack signature was not seen for secondary cytopenia versus chronic lymphocytic leukemia.

This CDR3 comprises 15 residues. CDR1 SEHNR and CDR2 FQNEAQ come from the germline V gene (reference sequence). TRB amplification used approximately 250 ng of peripheral blood genomic DNA. TRB rearrangements were amplified by touch-down multiplex PCR with mixed TRB-A/B primers. Reanalyzing the multiplex PCR reads, TCRdb keeps one entry per CDR3 protein, without DNA. This repertoire comprises 7,700 or so distinct CDR3 sequences; its ten largest clones make up 16%. In regard to this clonotype: Its target is not known.

What was sequenced was peripheral blood. The chain is built from TRBV7-9 and TRBJ1-1. The receptor comes from a human donor with an autoimmune cytopenia or autoimmune hepatitis (not recorded which). CDR3 in amino acids: CASSLADAGRNEAFF.